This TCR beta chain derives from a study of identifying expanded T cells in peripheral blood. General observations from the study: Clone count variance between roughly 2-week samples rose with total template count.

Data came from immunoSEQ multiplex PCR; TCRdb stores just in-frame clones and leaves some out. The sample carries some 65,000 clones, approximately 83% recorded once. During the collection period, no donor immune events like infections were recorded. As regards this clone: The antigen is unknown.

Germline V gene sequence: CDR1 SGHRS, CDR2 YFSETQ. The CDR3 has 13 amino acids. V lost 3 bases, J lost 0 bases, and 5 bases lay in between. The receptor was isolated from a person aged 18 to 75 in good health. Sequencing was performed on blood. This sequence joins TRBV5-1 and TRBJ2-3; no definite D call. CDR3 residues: CASSWDSTDTQYF. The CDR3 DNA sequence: TGCGCCAGCAGCTGGGATAGCACAGATACGCAGTATTTT.